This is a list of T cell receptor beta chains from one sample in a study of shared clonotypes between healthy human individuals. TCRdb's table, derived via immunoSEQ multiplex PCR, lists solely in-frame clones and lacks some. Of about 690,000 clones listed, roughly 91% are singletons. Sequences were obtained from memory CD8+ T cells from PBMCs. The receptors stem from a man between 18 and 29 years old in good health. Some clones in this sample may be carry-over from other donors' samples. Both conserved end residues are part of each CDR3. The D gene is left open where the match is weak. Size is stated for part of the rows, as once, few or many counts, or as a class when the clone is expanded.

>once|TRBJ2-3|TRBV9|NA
CASSAGQQGTSTDTQYF
TGTGCCAGCAGCGCCGGCCAACAGGGGACTAGCACAGATACGCAGTATTTT
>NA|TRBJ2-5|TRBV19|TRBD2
CASSIDREGRARETQYF
TGTGCCAGTAGTATAGATCGCGAAGGGAGGGCCAGGGAGACCCAGTACTTC
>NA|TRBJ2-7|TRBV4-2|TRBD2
CASSQDPSGDPYEQYF
TGTGCCAGCAGCCAAGATCCTAGCGGGGACCCCTACGAGCAGTACTTC
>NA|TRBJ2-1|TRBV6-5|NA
CASSSTWEPTEQFF
TGTGCCAGCAGTTCCACGTGGGAGCCAACCGAGCAGTTCTTC
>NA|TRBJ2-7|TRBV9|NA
CASSPQGTFYEQYF
TGTGCCAGCAGCCCGCAGGGCACCTTCTACGAGCAGTACTTC
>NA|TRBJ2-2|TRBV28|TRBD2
CASSLRLADTGELFF
TGTGCCAGCAGTTTAAGACTAGCGGACACCGGGGAGCTGTTTTTT
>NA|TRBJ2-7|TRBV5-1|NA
CASSLNRAVPYEQYF
TGCGCCAGCAGCTTGAACAGGGCGGTCCCCTACGAGCAGTACTTC
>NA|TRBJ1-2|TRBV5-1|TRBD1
CASSVNRDSFYGYTF
TGCGCCAGCAGCGTCAACCGGGACAGTTTCTATGGCTACACCTTC
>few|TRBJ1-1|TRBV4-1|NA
CASGLTVNTEAFF
TGCGCCAGCGGATTGACGGTGAACACTGAAGCTTTCTTT
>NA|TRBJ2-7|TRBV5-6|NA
CASSTSQGPYEQYF
TGTGCCAGCAGCACATCGCAGGGCCCCTACGAGCAGTACTTC
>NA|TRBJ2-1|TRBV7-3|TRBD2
CASSLRDYPSEQFF
TGTGCCAGCAGCTTAAGGGACTACCCGTCGGAGCAGTTCTTC
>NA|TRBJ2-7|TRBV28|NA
CASSGRKSSYEQYF
TGTGCCAGCAGTGGAAGGAAAAGCTCCTACGAGCAGTACTTC
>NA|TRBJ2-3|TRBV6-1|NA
CASSGSDEQYF
TGTGCCAGCAGTGGATCGGATGAGCAGTATTTT
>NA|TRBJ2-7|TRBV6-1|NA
CASNSRDPPSEQYF
TGTGCCAGCAATTCCCGGGACCCCCCCTCCGAGCAGTACTTC
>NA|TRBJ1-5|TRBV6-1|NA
CASSEAYRLSNQPQHF
TGTGCCAGCAGTGAAGCTTACCGGCTTAGCAATCAGCCCCAGCATTTT
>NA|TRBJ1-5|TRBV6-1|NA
CASTRTSGYYQPQHF
TGTGCCAGCACCCGAACATCGGGGTACTATCAGCCCCAGCATTTT
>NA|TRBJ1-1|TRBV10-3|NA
CAISGQDRAITEAFF
TGTGCCATCAGTGGTCAAGACAGAGCGATCACTGAAGCTTTCTTT
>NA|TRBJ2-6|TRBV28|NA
CASSSLGTSGLAGANVLTF
TGTGCCAGCAGTTCCCTCGGGACATCAGGATTAGCTGGGGCCAACGTCCTGACTTTC
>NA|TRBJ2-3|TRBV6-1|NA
CASRFDRPDTQYF
TGTGCCAGCAGATTCGACAGGCCGGATACGCAGTATTTT
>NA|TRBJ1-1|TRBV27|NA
CASSPSRTLNTEAFF
TGTGCCAGCAGTCCGTCTCGTACCTTGAACACTGAAGCTTTCTTT
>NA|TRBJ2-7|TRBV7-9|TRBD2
CASSPPGLALHEQYF
TGTGCCAGCAGCCCGCCGGGACTAGCCTTGCACGAGCAGTACTTC
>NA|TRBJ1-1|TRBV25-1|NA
CASIVGVEAFF
TGTGCCAGCATAGTAGGGGTTGAAGCTTTCTTT
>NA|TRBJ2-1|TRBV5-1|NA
CASSLAITLTRGNEQFF
TGCGCCAGCAGCTTGGCCATAACACTAACCCGGGGCAATGAGCAGTTCTTC
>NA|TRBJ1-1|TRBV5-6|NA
CASSIIGRGEAFF
TGTGCCAGCAGCATTATTGGGCGGGGGGAAGCTTTCTTT
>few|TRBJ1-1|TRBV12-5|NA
CASGLGYTEAFF
TGTGCTAGTGGTTTGGGATACACTGAAGCTTTCTTT
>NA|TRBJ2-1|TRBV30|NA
CAWSVPGEGGFSYNEQFF
TGTGCCTGGAGTGTTCCAGGTGAGGGGGGATTCTCCTACAATGAGCAGTTCTTC
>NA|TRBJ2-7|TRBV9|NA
CASSPTPGSSYEQYF
TGTGCCAGCAGCCCTACTCCCGGGAGCTCCTACGAGCAGTACTTC
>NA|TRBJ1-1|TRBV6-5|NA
CASTTGREAFF
TGTGCCAGCACTACCGGGAGAGAAGCTTTCTTT
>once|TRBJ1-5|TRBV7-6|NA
CASSSDRSRSNQPQHF
TGTGCCAGCAGCTCGGACAGATCCCGGTCCAATCAGCCCCAGCATTTT
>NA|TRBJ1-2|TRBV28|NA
CASSPDPFGGYTF
TGTGCCAGCAGTCCCGACCCGTTCGGTGGCTACACCTTC
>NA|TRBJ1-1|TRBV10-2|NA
CASTLNSYRTRREGTEAFF
TGCGCCAGCACCTTGAATTCATACAGGACCAGAAGGGAGGGTACTGAAGCTTTCTTT
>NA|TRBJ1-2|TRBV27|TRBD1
CASSPQGVSILVYGYTF
TGTGCCAGCAGTCCCCAGGGGGTTTCAATACTAGTATATGGCTACACCTTC
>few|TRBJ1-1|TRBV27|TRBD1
CASSPETGTSTEAFF
TGTGCCAGCAGTCCAGAGACAGGGACGAGCACTGAAGCTTTCTTT
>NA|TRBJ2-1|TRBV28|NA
CASSGGYNEQFF
TGTGCCAGCAGTGGGGGTTACAATGAGCAGTTCTTC
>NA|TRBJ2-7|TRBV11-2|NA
CASSLGTRYEQYF
TGTGCCAGCAGCTTAGGAACCCGCTACGAGCAGTACTTC
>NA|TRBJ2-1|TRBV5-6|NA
CASSPGAGDEQFF
TGTGCCAGCAGCCCCGGGGCTGGGGATGAGCAGTTCTTC
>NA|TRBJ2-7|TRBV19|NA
CASSIPPGEQYF
TGTGCCAGTAGTATACCCCCTGGCGAGCAGTACTTC
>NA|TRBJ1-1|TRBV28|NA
CASSGDGEAFF
TGTGCCAGCAGTGGGGATGGTGAAGCTTTCTTT
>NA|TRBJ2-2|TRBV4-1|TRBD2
CASSRVAGEEVGELFF
TGCGCCAGCAGCCGAGTAGCGGGAGAAGAGGTCGGGGAGCTGTTTTTT
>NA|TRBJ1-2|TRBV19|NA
CASSVAAELYGYTF
TGTGCCAGTAGTGTAGCCGCCGAACTCTATGGCTACACCTTC
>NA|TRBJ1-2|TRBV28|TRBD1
CASSTRTGIHGYTF
TGTGCCAGCAGTACTCGGACAGGGATCCATGGCTACACCTTC
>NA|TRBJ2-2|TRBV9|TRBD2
CASSVGTSGANTGELFF
TGTGCCAGCAGCGTAGGGACTAGCGGAGCGAACACCGGGGAGCTGTTTTTT
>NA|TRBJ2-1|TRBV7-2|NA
CASSLKSGFYNEQFF
TGTGCCAGCAGCCTAAAAAGTGGGTTTTACAATGAGCAGTTCTTC
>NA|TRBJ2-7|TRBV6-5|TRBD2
CASSYRTGGPPYEQYF
TGTGCCAGCAGTTACCGCACGGGAGGGCCGCCCTACGAGCAGTACTTC
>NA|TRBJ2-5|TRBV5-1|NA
CASSFRGNQETQYF
TGCGCCAGCAGCTTTCGAGGGAACCAAGAGACCCAGTACTTC